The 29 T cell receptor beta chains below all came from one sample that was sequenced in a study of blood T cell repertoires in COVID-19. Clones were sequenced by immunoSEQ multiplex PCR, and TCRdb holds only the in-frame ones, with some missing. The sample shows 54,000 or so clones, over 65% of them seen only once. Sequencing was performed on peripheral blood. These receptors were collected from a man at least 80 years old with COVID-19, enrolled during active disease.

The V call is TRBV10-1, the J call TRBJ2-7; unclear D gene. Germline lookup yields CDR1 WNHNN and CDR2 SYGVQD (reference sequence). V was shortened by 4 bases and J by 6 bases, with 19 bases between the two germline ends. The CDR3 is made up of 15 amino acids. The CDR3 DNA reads TGCGCCAGCAGTGGACATGGGCTATTTAGGATCGAGCAGTACTTC. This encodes CASSGHGLFRIEQYF.

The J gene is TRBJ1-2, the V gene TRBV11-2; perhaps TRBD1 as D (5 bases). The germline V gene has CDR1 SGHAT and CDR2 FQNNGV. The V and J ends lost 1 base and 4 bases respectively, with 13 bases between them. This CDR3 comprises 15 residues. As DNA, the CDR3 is TGTGCCAGCAGCTTAGCCTCGCAGGGAGGCTATGGCTACACCTTC. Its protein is CASSLASQGGYGYTF.

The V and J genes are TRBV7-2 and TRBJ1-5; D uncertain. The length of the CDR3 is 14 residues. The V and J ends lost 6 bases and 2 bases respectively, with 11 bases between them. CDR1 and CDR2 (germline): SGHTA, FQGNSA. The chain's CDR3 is CASRVLPGNQPQHF. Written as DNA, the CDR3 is TGTGCCAGCAGGGTCCTACCGGGCAATCAGCCCCAGCATTTT.

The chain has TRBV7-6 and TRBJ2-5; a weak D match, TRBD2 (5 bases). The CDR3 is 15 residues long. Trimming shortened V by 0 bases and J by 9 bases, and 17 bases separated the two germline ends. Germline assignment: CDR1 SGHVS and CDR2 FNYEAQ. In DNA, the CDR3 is TGTGCCAGCAGCTTAGCAGGGTTAGAGGAGGTCGCCCAGTACTTC. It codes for CASSLAGLEEVAQYF.

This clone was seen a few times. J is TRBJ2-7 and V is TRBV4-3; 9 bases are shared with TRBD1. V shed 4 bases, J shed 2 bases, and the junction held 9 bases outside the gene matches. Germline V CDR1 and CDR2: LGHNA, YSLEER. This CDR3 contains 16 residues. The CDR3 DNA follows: TGCGCCAGCAGCCGAGGAACCGGGACAGGGACCTACGAGCAGTACTTC. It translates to CASSRGTGTGTYEQYF.

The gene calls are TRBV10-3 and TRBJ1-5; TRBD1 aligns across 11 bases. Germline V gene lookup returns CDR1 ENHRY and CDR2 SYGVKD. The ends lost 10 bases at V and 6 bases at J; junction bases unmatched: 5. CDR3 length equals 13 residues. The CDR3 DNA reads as TGTGCCACTTGGGACAGGGGGAGTCAGCCCCAGCATTTT. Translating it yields CATWDRGSQPQHF.

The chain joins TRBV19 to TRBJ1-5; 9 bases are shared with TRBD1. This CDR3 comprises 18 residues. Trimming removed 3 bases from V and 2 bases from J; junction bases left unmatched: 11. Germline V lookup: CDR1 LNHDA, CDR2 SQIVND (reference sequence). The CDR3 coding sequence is TGTGCCAGTAGTATCGCCGGGACAGGGAGGGCTCGCAATCAGCCCCAGCATTTT. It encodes CASSIAGTGRARNQPQHF.

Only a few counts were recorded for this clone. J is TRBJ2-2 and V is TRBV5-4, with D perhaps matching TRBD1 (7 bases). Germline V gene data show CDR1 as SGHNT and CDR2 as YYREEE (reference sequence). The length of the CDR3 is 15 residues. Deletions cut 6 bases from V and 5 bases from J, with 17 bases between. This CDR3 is CASTLGGQPTGELFF. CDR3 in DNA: TGTGCCAGCACCCTGGGGGGACAGCCTACCGGGGAGCTGTTTTTT. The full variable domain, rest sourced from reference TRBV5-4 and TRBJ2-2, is ETGVTQSPTHLIKTRGQQVTLRCSSQSGHNTVSWYQQALGQGPQFIFQYYREEENGRGNFPPRFSGLQFPNYSSELNVNALELDDSALYLCASTLGGQPTGELFFGEGSRLTVL.

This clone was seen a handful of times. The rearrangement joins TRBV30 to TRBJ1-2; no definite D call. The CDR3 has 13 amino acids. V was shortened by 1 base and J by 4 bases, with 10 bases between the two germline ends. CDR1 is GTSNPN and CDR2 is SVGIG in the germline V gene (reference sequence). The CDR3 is CAWSEGRPYGYTF. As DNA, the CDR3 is TGTGCCTGGAGTGAAGGCAGGCCCTATGGCTACACCTTC. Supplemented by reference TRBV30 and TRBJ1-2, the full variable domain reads SQTIHQWPATLVQPVGSPLSLECTVEGTSNPNLYWYRQAAGRGLQLLFYSVGIGQISSEVPQNLSASRPQDRQFILSSKKLLLSDSGFYLCAWSEGRPYGYTFGSGTRLTVV.

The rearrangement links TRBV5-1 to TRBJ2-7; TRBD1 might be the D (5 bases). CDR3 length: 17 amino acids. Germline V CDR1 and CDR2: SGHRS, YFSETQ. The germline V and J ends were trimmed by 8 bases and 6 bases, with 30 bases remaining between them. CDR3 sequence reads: CARPLPPLGRAKPEQYV. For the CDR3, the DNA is TGCGCCAGACCTCTTCCCCCTTTAGGCAGGGCGAAACCCGAGCAGTACGTC.

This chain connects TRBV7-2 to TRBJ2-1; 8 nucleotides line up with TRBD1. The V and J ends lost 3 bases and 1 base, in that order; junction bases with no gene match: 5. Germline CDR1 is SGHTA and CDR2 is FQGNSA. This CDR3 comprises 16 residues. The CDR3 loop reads CASSFDRGTSYNEQFF. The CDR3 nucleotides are TGTGCCAGCAGCTTCGACAGGGGAACGTCCTACAATGAGCAGTTCTTC.

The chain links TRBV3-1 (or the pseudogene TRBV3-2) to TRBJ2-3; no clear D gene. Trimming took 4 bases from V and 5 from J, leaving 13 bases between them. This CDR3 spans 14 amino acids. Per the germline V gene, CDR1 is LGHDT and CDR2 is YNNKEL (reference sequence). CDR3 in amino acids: CASSRSASGDTQYF. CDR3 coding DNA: TGTGCCAGCAGCCGATCCGCCTCGGGAGATACGCAGTATTTT.

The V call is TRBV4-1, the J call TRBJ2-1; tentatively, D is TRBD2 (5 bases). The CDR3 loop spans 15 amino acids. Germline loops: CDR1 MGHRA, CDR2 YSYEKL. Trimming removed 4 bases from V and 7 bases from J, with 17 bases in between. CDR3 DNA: TGCGCCAGCAGCCTTAGCGTAGGGATAGGAAATGAGCAGTTCTTC. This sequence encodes CASSLSVGIGNEQFF.

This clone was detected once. The CDR3 region has the DNA TGCGCCAGCAGCCAAGAGCGCAGGGGCTATGGCTACACCTTC. Protein: CASSQERRGYGYTF. The J gene is TRBJ1-2, the V gene TRBV4-1; D perhaps matches TRBD1 (6 bases). Trimming cost V 0 bases and J 4 bases, with 9 bases left between them. CDR1 and CDR2 (germline): MGHRA, YSYEKL. CDR3 length: 14 amino acids.

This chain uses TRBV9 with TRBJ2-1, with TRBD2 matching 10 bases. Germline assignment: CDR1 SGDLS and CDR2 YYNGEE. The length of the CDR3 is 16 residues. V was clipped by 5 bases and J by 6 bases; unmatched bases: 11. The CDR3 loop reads CASSFGLAGVTNEQFF. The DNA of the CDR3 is TGTGCCAGCAGTTTCGGCCTAGCGGGAGTCACCAATGAGCAGTTCTTC.

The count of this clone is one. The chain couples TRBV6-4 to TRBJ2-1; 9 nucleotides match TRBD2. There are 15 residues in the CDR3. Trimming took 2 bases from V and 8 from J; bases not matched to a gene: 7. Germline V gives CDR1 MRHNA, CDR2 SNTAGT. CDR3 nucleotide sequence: TGTGCCAGCAGTGACGGGGCGGGAGGGCCCGATGAGCAGTTCTTC. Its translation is CASSDGAGGPDEQFF.

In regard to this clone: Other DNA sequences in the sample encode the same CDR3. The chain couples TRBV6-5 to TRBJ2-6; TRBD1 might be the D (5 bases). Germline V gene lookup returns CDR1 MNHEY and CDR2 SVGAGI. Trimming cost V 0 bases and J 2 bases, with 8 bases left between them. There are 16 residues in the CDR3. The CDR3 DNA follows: TGTGCCAGCAGTTACTCGGGGCAGGCTGGGGCCAACGTCCTGACTTTC. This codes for CASSYSGQAGANVLTF.

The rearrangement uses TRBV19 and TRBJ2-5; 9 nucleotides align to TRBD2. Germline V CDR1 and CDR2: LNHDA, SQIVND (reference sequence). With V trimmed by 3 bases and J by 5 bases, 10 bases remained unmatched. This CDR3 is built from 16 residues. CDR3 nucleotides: TGTGCCAGTAGTATGGAAGGTAGCGGGAGAATGGAGACCCAGTACTTC. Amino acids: CASSMEGSGRMETQYF.

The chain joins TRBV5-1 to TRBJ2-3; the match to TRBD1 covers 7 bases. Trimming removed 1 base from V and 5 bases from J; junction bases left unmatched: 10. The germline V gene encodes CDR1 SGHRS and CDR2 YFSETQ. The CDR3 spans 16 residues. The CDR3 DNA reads TGCGCCAGCAGCTTGTCTGGGACAGCGTTTGTAGATACGCAGTATTTT. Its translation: CASSLSGTAFVDTQYF.

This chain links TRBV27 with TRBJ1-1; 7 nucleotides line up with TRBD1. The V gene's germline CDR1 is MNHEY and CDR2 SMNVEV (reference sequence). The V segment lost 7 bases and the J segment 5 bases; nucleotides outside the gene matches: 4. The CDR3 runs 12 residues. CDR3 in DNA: TGTGCCAGCAAGGAGGGACAGACTGAAGCTTTCTTT. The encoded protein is CASKEGQTEAFF.

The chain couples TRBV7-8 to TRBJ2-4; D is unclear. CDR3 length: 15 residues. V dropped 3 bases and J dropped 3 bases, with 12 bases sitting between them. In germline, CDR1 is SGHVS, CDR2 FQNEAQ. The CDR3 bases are TGTGCCAGCAGCTTCCAGGCCGGCGACAAAAACATTCAGTACTTC. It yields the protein CASSFQAGDKNIQYF.

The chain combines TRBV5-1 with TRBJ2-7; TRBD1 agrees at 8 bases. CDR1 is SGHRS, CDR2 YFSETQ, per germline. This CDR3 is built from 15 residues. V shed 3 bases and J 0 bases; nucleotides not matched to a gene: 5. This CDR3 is CASSWGQESSYEQYF. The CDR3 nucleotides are TGCGCCAGCAGCTGGGGACAGGAGAGCTCCTACGAGCAGTACTTC.

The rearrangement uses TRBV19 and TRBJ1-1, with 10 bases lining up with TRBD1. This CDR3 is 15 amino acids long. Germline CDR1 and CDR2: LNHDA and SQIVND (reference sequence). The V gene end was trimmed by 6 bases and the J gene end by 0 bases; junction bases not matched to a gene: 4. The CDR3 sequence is CASRTGGGMNTEAFF. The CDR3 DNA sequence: TGTGCCAGTAGGACAGGGGGCGGGATGAACACTGAAGCTTTCTTT.

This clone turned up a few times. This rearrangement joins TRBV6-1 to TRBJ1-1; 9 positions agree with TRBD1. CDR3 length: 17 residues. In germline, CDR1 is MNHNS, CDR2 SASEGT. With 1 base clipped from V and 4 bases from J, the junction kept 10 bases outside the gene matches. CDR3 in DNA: TGTGCCAGCAGTGAAGTGGACAGGGGAAGAGGGGGCACTGAAGCTTTCTTT. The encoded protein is CASSEVDRGRGGTEAFF.

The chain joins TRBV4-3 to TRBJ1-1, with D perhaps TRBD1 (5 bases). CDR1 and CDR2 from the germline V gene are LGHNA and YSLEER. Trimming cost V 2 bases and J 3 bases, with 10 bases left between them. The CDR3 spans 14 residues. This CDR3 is CASSQRGGDTEAFF. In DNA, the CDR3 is TGCGCCAGCAGCCAACGGGGAGGGGACACTGAAGCTTTCTTT.

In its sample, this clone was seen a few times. The CDR3 bases are TGTGCCAGCAGCTCAGGAAGCAATCAGCCCCAGCATTTT. Its protein product is CASSSGSNQPQHF. V gene TRBV7-3 combines with J gene TRBJ1-5; D is undetermined. The CDR3 totals 13 residues. With 4 bases removed from V and 1 base from J, the gap between germline ends came to 5 bases. Per the germline V gene, CDR1 is SGHTA and CDR2 is FQGTGA.

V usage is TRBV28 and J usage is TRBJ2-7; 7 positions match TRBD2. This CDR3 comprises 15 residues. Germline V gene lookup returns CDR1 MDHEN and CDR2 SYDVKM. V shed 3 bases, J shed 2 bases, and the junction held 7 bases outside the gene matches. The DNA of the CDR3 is TGTGCCAGCAGTTTGAGCGGGAACGGGCCCTACGAGCAGTACTTC. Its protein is CASSLSGNGPYEQYF.

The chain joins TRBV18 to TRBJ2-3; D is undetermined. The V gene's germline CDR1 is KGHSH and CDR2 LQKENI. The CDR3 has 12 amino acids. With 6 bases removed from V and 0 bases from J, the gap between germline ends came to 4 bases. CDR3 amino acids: CASSPSTDTQYF. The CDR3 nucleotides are TGTGCCAGCTCCCCTAGCACAGATACGCAGTATTTT.

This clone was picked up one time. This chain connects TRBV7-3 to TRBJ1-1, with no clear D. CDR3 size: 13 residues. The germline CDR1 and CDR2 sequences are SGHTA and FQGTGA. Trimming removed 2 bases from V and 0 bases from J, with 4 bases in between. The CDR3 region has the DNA TGTGCCAGCAGCTTATGGCTGAACACTGAAGCTTTCTTT. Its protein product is CASSLWLNTEAFF.